Listed below are T cell receptor beta chains from one sample, sequenced in a study of OX40 agonist ivuxolimab in advanced cancers. Repertoires were generated with immunoSEQ multiplex PCR, while TCRdb's copy carries only in-frame clones and drops some. The sample has 25,000 to 35,000 clones, 84% seen once. This specimen consisted of CD4+ or CD8+ T cells sorted from blood, obtained in a trial of the OX40 agonist ivuxolimab. These receptors all come from an adult with an advanced solid tumor such as melanoma, head and neck, liver or kidney cancer. Each CDR3 is given without its conserved first and last residue. Fields, in order: CDR3 length, clone size, V gene, J gene, CDR3 protein. Expanded clones get a size class; other rows say once, few or many, or leave the size out.

>14|.|TRBV4-3|TRBJ1-2
ASSQDLASALYGYT
>18|.|TRBV9|TRBJ2-5
ASSVGGTSGRTTYQETQY
>11|few|TRBV28|TRBJ1-2
ASSQTGNYGYT
>15|.|TRBV19|TRBJ2-1
ASSIKVGTGAYNEQF
>11|.|TRBV2|TRBJ2-1
ASLFTGGNEQF
>12|.|TRBV11-2|TRBJ1-4
ASSSGPSGEKLF
>14|.|TRBV9|TRBJ2-7
ASSVAGGGAPYEQY
>11|.|TRBV28|TRBJ2-7
ASRGQGAYEQY
>9|.|TRBV11-2|TRBJ2-7
ASSSRQGRD
>12|.|TRBV4-1|TRBJ1-1
ASSQDKPNTEAF
>11|once|TRBV30|TRBJ2-7
AWNAGNSYEQY
>13|.|TRBV7-3|TRBJ2-7
ASSFSGLAMEEQY
>12|.|TRBV5-8|TRBJ2-6
ASSWAGGANVLT
>13|.|TRBV2|TRBJ2-3
ASKGGGAVTDTQY
>14|few|TRBV28|TRBJ1-1
ASTHAGDHMNTEAF
>11|.|TRBV6-5|TRBJ2-2
ASGFRGTGELF
>10|.|TRBV6-1|TRBJ2-5
ASLTVQETQY
>14|.|TRBV28|TRBJ2-2
ASSNRDRPRTGELF